This TCR beta chain originates from a study of blood T cell repertoires in COVID-19. The V gene lost 7 bases and the J gene lost 0 bases, with 10 bases spanning the gap. Germline CDR1 is LNHDA and CDR2 is SQIVND (reference sequence). The CDR3 is 14 amino acids. Participant reports of clinical history set cohort assignment. Libraries were prepared by immunoSEQ multiplex PCR; TCRdb keeps only in-frame clonotypes and omits some of them. The data show about 300,000 clones, under 90% seen once. Sequencing input: PBMCs or T cells enriched from blood (not recorded which). The V call is TRBV19, the J call TRBJ1-5; tentative D call: TRBD1 (5 bases). The TCR originated in a woman in her forties or fifties who had been exposed to COVID-19. This CDR3 is CASNSGGSNQPQHF. The CDR3 nucleotides read TGTGCCAGTAACAGCGGGGGTAGCAATCAGCCCCAGCATTTT.